Given below is one T cell receptor (beta chain) in context. Its antigen specificity is not known. The input lacks base qualities; no much larger clone sits a single base away. Via the germline V gene, CDR1 is SGHRS and CDR2 YFSETQ. Including cysteine and phenylalanine, the CDR3 has 15 amino acids. The read is trimmed to its CDR3 DNA, 45 bases read in frame from base 1. From V the trimming removes 7 bases and from J it removes 3 bases, while the gene matches leave 8 bases of the junction unaccounted for. These data originate in a study of T cell responses to AZD1222 COVID-19 vaccine (dated by TCRdb to 2020 to 2022). At the level of the whole study: AZD1222 recipients given second doses at about 4 weeks or at about 12 weeks were pooled, since spike-specific TCR depth and breadth were not found to differ between the two schedules. TCR sequencing covered roughly 230 trial participants: some 210 given two doses of AZD1222 and 26 given two doses of MenACWY control vaccine. Enrollment into the trials was organized by age into subgroups of 18-55, 56-69 and 70-plus years, and those subgroups contained approximately 160, 26 and 62 TCR-sequenced participants, respectively. Here is what the overall study found, with its caveats: Most participants were white British and females outnumbered males, and the authors suggested that clonal diversity may have been underestimated. The vaccine-associated CD4 TCRs covered the entire spike protein, and the dominant responses fell in regions 160-218 and 743-854. Conclusions about previously exposed vaccinees were limited because only five to seven AZD1222 recipients were SARS-CoV-2 seropositive at baseline. Spike-specific TCR breadth and depth rose significantly after two AZD1222 doses compared with day 0 and with MenACWY recipients. No day 14 peak-response samples were available, so repertoires were characterized only after the peak T cell response. Epitopes outside the regions mutated in the B.1.351 and B.1.1.7 variants were reportedly recognized by nearly half of the unique spike-specific TCRs. The 56-69-year group was small, and its depth increase did not reach significance, likely because of low power.

The CDR3 regions of human TCRbeta chains were subjected to immunosequencing. The study's processing was this. Repertoire TCRs were checked for matches against a reference library of SARS-CoV-2-specific TCRs that had been generated using the MIRA antigen-specificity platform. Breadth was defined as the fraction of unique TCRs that were SARS-CoV-2-associated, and depth was defined as the fraction of total T cells that were SARS-CoV-2-associated. Using the MIRA data, each spike-specific TCR was mapped to the spike region that the TCR reacts to and placed in a CD4 or CD8 class. Log10-transformed breadth and depth values were compared by one-way ANOVA with Sidak's multiple comparisons tests. The clones in this table, taken by TCRdb from immuneACCESS, are in-frame only. Not every clone is retained; where verified, under half of the shortfall comes from an unresolved V gene, and the cause of the rest is unknown. The DNA gave D and trimming, while V, J and clone size come from that table. The sample table lists about 120,000 clones, around 88% of them with a count of one. The ten largest account for approximately 5.4% of the sample.

What the time point label conveys for this sample: baseline before first vaccination. Vaccinee samples were obtained from the UK trials COV001 and COV002, which included a single-blind randomized controlled phase 2/3 trial of AZD1222 (ChAdOx1 nCoV-19) in healthy adults. Trial participant PBMC samples were collected at day 0 and day 28 after the second dose for TCRbeta chain sequencing. The source material was peripheral blood, sampled on day 0 of AZD1222 vaccination. The sequence links TRBV5-1 to TRBJ2-2; a stretch of 8 junction bases matches TRBD1. The source of this sequence is an adult in good health. CDR3 region: CASATRDRYTGELFF. At the DNA level, the sequence is TGCGCCAGCGCCACGCGGGACAGGTACACCGGGGAGCTGTTTTTT.